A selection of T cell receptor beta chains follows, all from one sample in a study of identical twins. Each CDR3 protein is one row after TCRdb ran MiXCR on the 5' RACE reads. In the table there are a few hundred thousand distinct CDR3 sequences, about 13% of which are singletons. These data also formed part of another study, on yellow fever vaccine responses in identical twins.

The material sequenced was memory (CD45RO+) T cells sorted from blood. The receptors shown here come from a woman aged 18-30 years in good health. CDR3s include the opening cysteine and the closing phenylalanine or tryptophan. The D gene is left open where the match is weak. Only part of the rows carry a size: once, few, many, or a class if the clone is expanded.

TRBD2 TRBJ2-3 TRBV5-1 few CASSPPSLAGGPTDTQYF TGCGCCAGCAGCCCGCCCTCCCTAGCGGGGGGCCCCACAGATACGCAGTATTTT
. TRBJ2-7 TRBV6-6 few CASSRLQGYEQYF TGTGCCAGCAGCCGACTTCAAGGATACGAGCAGTACTTC
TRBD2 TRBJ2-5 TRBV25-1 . CASSEGLAGGKHQETQYF TGTGCCAGCAGTGAAGGACTAGCGGGGGGGAAACATCAAGAGACCCAGTACTTC
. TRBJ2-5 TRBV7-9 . CASWSSGARDQETQYF TGTGCCAGCTGGAGTAGTGGGGCCAGGGACCAAGAGACCCAGTACTTC
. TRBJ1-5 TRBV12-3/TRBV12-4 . CASSTRDFNQPQHF TGTGCCAGCAGCACCAGGGACTTCAATCAGCCCCAGCATTTT
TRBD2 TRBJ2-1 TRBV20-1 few CSASSGTTSYNEQFF TGCAGTGCTAGTTCCGGGACTACTTCCTACAATGAGCAGTTCTTC
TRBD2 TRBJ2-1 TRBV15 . CATSSLTSGKGGSDEQFF TGTGCCACCAGCAGTTTGACTAGCGGGAAAGGGGGGAGTGATGAGCAGTTCTTC
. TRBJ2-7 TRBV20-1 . CSAPPPGAVMVQYF TGCAGTGCTCCCCCCCCTGGCGCCGTTATGGTGCAGTACTTC
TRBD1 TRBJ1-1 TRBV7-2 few CASSFRDRSEAFF TGTGCCAGCAGCTTTCGGGACAGGTCTGAAGCTTTCTTT
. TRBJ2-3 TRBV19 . CASSRGDPRTDTQYF TGTGCCAGTAGTCGAGGGGATCCCCGCACAGATACGCAGTATTTT
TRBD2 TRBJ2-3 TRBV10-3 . CAISELTSGGPTDTQYF TGTGCCATCAGTGAGTTGACTAGCGGGGGGCCCACAGATACGCAGTATTTT
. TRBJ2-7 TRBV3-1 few CASSQADGTYEQYF TGTGCCAGCAGCCAAGCAGACGGAACCTACGAGCAGTACTTC
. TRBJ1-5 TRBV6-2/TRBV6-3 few CASSYMPDQPQHF TGTGCCAGCAGTTATATGCCTGATCAGCCCCAGCATTTT
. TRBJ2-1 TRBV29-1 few CSGSYFSNEQFF TGCAGCGGTTCGTACTTTTCGAATGAGCAGTTCTTC
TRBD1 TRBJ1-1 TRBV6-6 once CASSLGQGVEAFF TGTGCCAGCAGTTTAGGGCAGGGGGTTGAAGCTTTCTTT
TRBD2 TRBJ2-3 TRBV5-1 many CASSLNSGRGSDTQYF TGCGCCAGCAGCTTGAATAGCGGGAGAGGGTCAGATACGCAGTATTTT
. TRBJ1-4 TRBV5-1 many CASSPSGERGEKLFF TGCGCCAGCAGTCCATCCGGGGAACGAGGTGAAAAACTGTTTTTT
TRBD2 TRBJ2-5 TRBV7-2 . CASSFSSGGRETQYF TGTGCCAGCAGCTTTTCTAGCGGGGGTAGGGAGACCCAGTACTTC
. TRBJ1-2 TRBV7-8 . CASSSGLTYGYTF TGTGCCAGCAGCTCAGGACTTACCTATGGCTACACCTTC
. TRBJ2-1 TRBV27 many CASRKLGATVNEQFF TGTGCCAGCCGCAAGCTGGGGGCAACGGTGAATGAGCAGTTCTTC
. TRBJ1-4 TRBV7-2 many CASSLELSEKLFF TGTGCCAGCAGCTTAGAATTGAGTGAAAAACTGTTTTTT
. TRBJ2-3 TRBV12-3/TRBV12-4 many CASSLRADTQYF TGTGCCAGCAGTTTGAGGGCAGATACGCAGTATTTT
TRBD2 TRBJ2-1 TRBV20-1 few CSARTSGGAEFF TGCAGTGCAAGGACTAGCGGGGGGGCTGAGTTCTTC
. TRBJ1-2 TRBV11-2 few CASSSDPYGYTF TGTGCCAGCAGCTCCGACCCTTATGGCTACACCTTC
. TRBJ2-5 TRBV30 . CAWSVGGGQETQYF TGTGCCTGGAGTGTAGGGGGAGGGCAAGAGACCCAGTACTTC
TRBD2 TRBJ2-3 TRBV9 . CASSVSTGLVSTDTQYF TGTGCCAGCAGCGTAAGCACGGGACTAGTGAGCACAGATACGCAGTATTTT
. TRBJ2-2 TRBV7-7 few CASSSSTGRELFF TGTGCTAGCAGCTCCTCGACGGGAAGGGAGCTGTTTTTT
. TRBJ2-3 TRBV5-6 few CASSSLTSDEDTQYF TGTGCCAGCAGCTCGCTAACCAGTGATGAAGATACGCAGTATTTT
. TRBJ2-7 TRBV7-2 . CASSSRTESYEQYF TGTGCCAGCAGCTCCCGGACAGAGTCCTACGAGCAGTACTTC
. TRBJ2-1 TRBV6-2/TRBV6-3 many CASSYSGTINEQFF TGTGCCAGCAGTTACTCGGGGACGATAAATGAGCAGTTCTTC
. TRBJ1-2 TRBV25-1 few CASSDPKGHYGYTF TGTGCCAGCAGTGATCCCAAGGGCCACTATGGCTACACCTTC
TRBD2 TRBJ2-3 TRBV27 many CASSRAGVRPDTQYF TGTGCCAGCAGTCGAGCGGGAGTCAGGCCAGATACGCAGTATTTT
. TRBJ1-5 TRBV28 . CASTNRGNNQPQHF TGTGCCAGCACCAACCGAGGGAACAATCAGCCCCAGCATTTT
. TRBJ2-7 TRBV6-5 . CASSYYGDEQYF TGTGCCAGCAGTTATTATGGGGACGAGCAGTACTTC
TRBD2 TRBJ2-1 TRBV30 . CAWSPSSVAGYSSYNEQFF TGTGCCTGGAGCCCTTCCTCGGTAGCGGGGTATAGCTCCTACAATGAGCAGTTCTTC
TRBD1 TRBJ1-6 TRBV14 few CASSPAYGQGGSSYNSPLHF TGTGCCAGCAGCCCAGCCTACGGACAGGGCGGAAGCTCCTATAATTCACCCCTCCACTTT
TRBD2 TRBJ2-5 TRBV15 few CATSSLQGGETQYF TGTGCCACCAGCAGTCTCCAGGGAGGGGAGACCCAGTACTTC
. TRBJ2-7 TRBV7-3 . CASSLNALAGEQYF TGTGCCAGCAGCTTAAACGCCCTCGCGGGCGAGCAGTACTTC
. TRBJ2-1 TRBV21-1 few CASRMESSGFSSYNEQFF TGTGCCAGCAGGATGGAGTCTAGCGGGTTCAGCTCCTACAATGAGCAGTTCTTC
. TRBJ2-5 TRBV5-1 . CASSLVRQGFMETQYF TGCGCCAGCAGCTTGGTGAGGCAGGGGTTTATGGAGACCCAGTACTTC